The T cell receptor (beta chain) under discussion was sequenced for a study of blood T cell repertoires in COVID-19. Study overall: PBMCs, B-cell-depleted T cells, or T cells were the source of the cDNA or gDNA that made up the material.

Original data processing: Researchers report that nucleated cell counts were estimated from reference gene primer amplification. TCRdb keeps only in-frame clones here, not all; method: immunoSEQ multiplex PCR. V, J and clone size are taken as reported in that table, and D and trimming were inferred from the DNA itself. The sample consists of around 200,000 clones, 80% to 85% of them appearing once. The CDR3 has 15 amino acids. Germline V CDR1 and CDR2: SGHAT, FQNNGV. The trim removed 5 bases at V and 5 bases at J, leaving 6 bases unmatched. Sequencing was performed on peripheral blood. This TCR was sampled from a woman at least 80 years old with active or convalescent COVID-19. V gene TRBV11-2 combines with J gene TRBJ2-5; TRBD2 agrees at 12 bases. The CDR3 loop reads CASSAELAGGETQYF. The CDR3 bases are TGTGCCAGCAGCGCCGAACTAGCGGGAGGCGAGACCCAGTACTTC. Together with reference TRBV11-2 and TRBJ2-5, the CDR3 gives the full variable domain: EAGVAQSPRYKIIEKRQSVAFWCNPISGHATLYWYQQILGQGPKLLIQFQNNGVVDDSQLPKDRFSAERLKGVDSTLKIQPAKLEDSAVYLCASSAELAGGETQYFGPGTRLLVL.